A single sample gave rise to the 25 T cell receptor beta chains below, sequenced in a study of T cell responses to AZD1222 COVID-19 vaccine. Data came from immunoSEQ multiplex PCR; TCRdb stores just in-frame clones and leaves some out. The data show about 140,000 clones, approximately 88% seen once. Sequencing used peripheral blood, obtained on day 0 of AZD1222 vaccination. The origin of the receptors is an adult in good health.

This clone showed up just a few times. The chain carries TRBV28 and TRBJ1-2; D is ambiguous. Germline V lookup: CDR1 MDHEN, CDR2 SYDVKM. The CDR3 extends over 12 amino acids. Trimming pared 2 bases from V and 7 bases from J, leaving 8 bases between. The CDR3 protein is CASSLRLVGYTF. Here the CDR3 DNA reads TGTGCCAGCAGTTTAAGACTAGTTGGCTACACCTTC.

The chain combines TRBV6-2 or TRBV6-3 with TRBJ2-2, with D uncertain. CDR3 length: 12 residues. V lost 5 bases to trimming and J lost 13 bases, with 14 bases between them. The germline CDR1 and CDR2 sequences are MNHEY and SVGEGT. CDR3: CASSGWGKVLFF. The CDR3 DNA reads as TGTGCCAGCAGTGGATGGGGTAAAGTGCTGTTTTTT.

The chain employs TRBV21-1 and TRBJ1-4. TRBV21-1 is a pseudogene. The CDR3 has 20 amino acids. CDR3 protein: CASTKEPLAGKLATNEKLFF. DNA of the CDR3: TGTGCCAGCACCAAAGAACCCCTCGCCGGCAAACTTGCAACTAATGAAAAACTGTTTTTT.

CDR3 sequence: CASSPWGGLANEQFF. The CDR3 nucleotides are TGTGCCAGCAGCCCCTGGGGAGGCCTCGCAAATGAGCAGTTCTTC. The chain uses TRBV3-1 (or the pseudogene TRBV3-2) and TRBJ2-1; tentative D call: TRBD2 (6 bases). V was trimmed by 4 bases and J by 7 bases, leaving 17 bases between them. From germline, CDR1 is LGHDT and CDR2 YNNKEL (reference sequence). The CDR3 extends over 15 amino acids.

Comment on this clone: The same CDR3 can be traced to other DNA sequences in this sample. The chain recombines TRBV5-1 with TRBJ1-4; D uncertain. Germline CDR1 and CDR2: SGHRS and YFSETQ. The V and J ends lost 4 bases and 3 bases respectively, with 10 bases between them. The CDR3 loop spans 14 amino acids. CDR3 loop: CASSSGRSNEKLFF. CDR3 in DNA: TGCGCCAGCAGCAGTGGCAGGTCTAATGAAAAACTGTTTTTT.

This rearrangement joins TRBV29-1 to TRBJ2-1; D perhaps matches TRBD1 (6 bases). Germline lookup yields CDR1 SQVTM and CDR2 ANQGSEA. The CDR3 runs to 17 residues. The germline V and J ends were trimmed by 4 bases and 2 bases, with 21 bases remaining between them. As DNA, the CDR3 is TGCAGCGTTGGAGGACCGACAGGCCACCCCCCCTACAATGAGCAGTTCTTC. It codes for CSVGGPTGHPPYNEQFF.

CDR3 protein: CASSTTGGGSPLHF. CDR3 DNA sequence: TGTGCCAGCAGCACCACAGGGGGCGGATCACCCCTCCACTTT. This rearrangement joins TRBV7-3 to TRBJ1-6; 9 nucleotides match TRBD1. Germline lookup yields CDR1 SGHTA and CDR2 FQGTGA. The junction had 6 bases not matched to a gene; V was cut back by 5 bases and J by 10 bases. The CDR3 length is 14 residues.

V and J are TRBV7-2 and TRBJ2-1; TRBD1 might be the D (5 bases). V was shortened by 4 bases and J by 4 bases, with 14 bases between the two germline ends. The germline gives CDR1 SGHTA, CDR2 FQGNSA. CDR3 size: 15 residues. The CDR3 DNA reads TGTGCCAGCAGCTACCGGCAGGGAACATACAATGAGCAGTTCTTC. It specifies CASSYRQGTYNEQFF. Full variable domain (rest looked up from reference TRBV7-2 and TRBJ2-1): GAGVSQSPSNKVTEKGKDVELRCDPISGHTALYWYRQSLGQGLEFLIYFQGNSAPDKSGLPSDRFSAERTGGSVSTLTIQRTQQEDSAVYLCASSYRQGTYNEQFFGPGTRLTVL.

The rearrangement uses TRBV7-8 and TRBJ1-2; the match to TRBD1 covers 9 bases. Per germline, CDR1 SGHVS and CDR2 FQNEAQ. V was pared by 0 bases and J by 9 bases, with 8 bases of the junction left unmatched. The length of the CDR3 is 15 residues. The CDR3 protein is CASSLAGQGRRSYTF. The CDR3 bases are TGTGCCAGCAGCTTAGCGGGACAGGGCAGAAGGAGCTACACCTTC.

This chain links TRBV20-1 with TRBJ2-2, with D perhaps TRBD1 (6 bases). This CDR3 has 13 amino acids. Germline lookup yields CDR1 DFQATT and CDR2 SNEGSKA (reference sequence). Trimming took off 3 bases at V and 6 bases at J, with 11 bases between the two ends. CDR3 in DNA: TGCAGTGCTAGTACAGGGAAACCCGGGGAGCTGTTTTTT. It is translated as CSASTGKPGELFF.

The chain has TRBV28 and TRBJ2-7, with 10 nucleotides matching TRBD2. This CDR3 is 16 amino acids long. J lost 6 bases, V lost 7 bases, and 15 bases had no gene match. CDR1 is MDHEN and CDR2 is SYDVKM in the germline V gene. The CDR3 here is CASNAAGLAALGEQYF. Here the CDR3 DNA reads TGTGCCAGCAATGCAGCTGGACTAGCGGCTCTGGGCGAGCAGTACTTC.

This rearrangement joins TRBV13 to TRBJ2-7; the D is unclear. Germline CDR1 is PRHDT and CDR2 is FYEKMQ (reference sequence). V was clipped by 3 bases and J by 0 bases, with 6 bases between them. This CDR3 comprises 13 residues. CDR3: CASSFADSYEQYF. The CDR3 nucleotides read TGTGCCAGCAGCTTCGCGGACTCCTACGAGCAGTACTTC.

The rearrangement joins TRBV7-6 to TRBJ1-1; D might be TRBD1 (5 bases). CDR1 is SGHVS, CDR2 FNYEAQ, per germline. V lost 6 bases and J 5 bases, leaving 19 bases between the germline ends. The CDR3 loop spans 15 amino acids. The CDR3 spells CASSPQGLIKTEAFF. CDR3 DNA: TGTGCCAGCAGTCCCCAGGGTTTAATTAAGACTGAAGCTTTCTTT. The full variable domain, completed using reference TRBV7-6 and TRBJ1-1, is GAGVSQSPRYKVTKRGQDVALRCDPISGHVSLYWYRQALGQGPEFLTYFNYEAQQDKSGLPNDRFSAERPEGSISTLTIQRTEQRDSAMYRCASSPQGLIKTEAFFGQGTRLTVV.

This chain connects TRBV7-9 to TRBJ2-1; 14 nucleotides match TRBD2. Germline V gene sequence: CDR1 SEHNR, CDR2 FQNEAQ (reference sequence). This CDR3 has 15 residues. The V gene end was trimmed by 5 bases and the J gene end by 8 bases; junction bases not matched to a gene: 5. This CDR3 is CASSPTSGRAHEQFF. CDR3 nucleotides: TGTGCCAGCAGCCCGACTAGCGGGAGGGCCCATGAGCAGTTCTTC. Combining the CDR3 with reference TRBV7-9 and TRBJ2-1 gives the whole variable domain DTGVSQNPRHKITKRGQNVTFRCDPISEHNRLYWYRQTLGQGPEFLTYFQNEAQLEKSRLLSDRFSAERPKGSFSTLEIQRTEQGDSAMYLCASSPTSGRAHEQFFGPGTRLTVL.

The chain joins TRBV3-1 (or the pseudogene TRBV3-2) to TRBJ1-6, with no clear D. V was shortened by 3 bases and J by 3 bases, with 12 bases between the two germline ends. Looked up from germline, CDR1 is LGHDT and CDR2 is YNNKEL (reference sequence). The CDR3 sequence is 16 residues long. The CDR3 DNA follows: TGTGCCAGCAGCCAGTGGAGGGTAGACTATAATTCACCCCTCCACTTT. It encodes CASSQWRVDYNSPLHF.

The chain couples TRBV5-1 to TRBJ1-2; D is unclear. The CDR3 runs to 12 residues. Trimming took off 0 bases at V and 7 bases at J, with 7 bases between the two ends. Germline CDR1 and CDR2: SGHRS and YFSETQ. Here the CDR3 DNA reads TGCGCCAGCAGCTTGGTAGGGTTTGGCTACACCTTC. It codes for CASSLVGFGYTF. Supplemented by reference TRBV5-1 and TRBJ1-2, the full variable domain reads KAGVTQTPRYLIKTRGQQVTLSCSPISGHRSVSWYQQTPGQGLQFLFEYFSETQRNKGNFPGRFSGRQFSNSRSEMNVSTLELGDSALYLCASSLVGFGYTFGSGTRLTVV.

Only a few counts were recorded for this clone. This sequence joins TRBV29-1 and TRBJ1-1; 10 nucleotides line up with TRBD1. Germline CDR1 SQVTM, CDR2 ANQGSEA. V was clipped by 5 bases and J by 6 bases; unmatched bases: 9. The CDR3 is 14 residues long. The CDR3 reads CSVRQGAGISEAFF. CDR3 coding DNA: TGCAGCGTTCGACAGGGGGCCGGGATATCTGAAGCTTTCTTT.

This chain joins TRBV16 and TRBJ1-2; D gene ambiguous. The CDR3 is 17 residues long. Germline-derived CDR1 and CDR2 are KGHSY and FQNENV. V gave up 3 bases and J gave up 0 bases, with 17 bases separating them. The CDR3 DNA is TGTGCCAGCAGCCACCGGGCCGGGGTAGTTTCTAACTATGGCTACACCTTC. This sequence encodes CASSHRAGVVSNYGYTF.

The gene calls are TRBV9 and TRBJ2-1; 7 bases align to TRBD2. The germline V gene encodes CDR1 SGDLS and CDR2 YYNGEE. Trimming at V came to 3 bases and at J to 3 bases, leaving 3 bases not matched to a gene. This CDR3 comprises 14 residues. CDR3 region: CASSERDLYNEQFF. DNA of the CDR3: TGTGCCAGCAGCGAGCGGGATCTCTACAATGAGCAGTTCTTC.

The V and J genes are TRBV6-2 or TRBV6-3 and TRBJ1-2, with a tentative D call TRBD1 (6 bases). This CDR3 spans 13 amino acids. The V gene lost 4 bases and the J gene lost 2 bases, with 8 bases spanning the gap. Germline V gene data show CDR1 as MNHEY and CDR2 as SVGEGT. The CDR3 sequence: CASSLDRNYGYTF. CDR3 bases: TGTGCCAGCAGTTTGGACAGAAACTATGGCTACACCTTC.

The V gene is TRBV7-2, the J gene TRBJ1-1; 9 bases match TRBD1. Germline assignment: CDR1 SGHTA and CDR2 FQGNSA. The CDR3 totals 15 residues. V was clipped by 4 bases and J by 0 bases; unmatched bases: 3. CDR3 nucleotides: TGTGCCAGCAGCTCCCGGGACAGGGTGAACACTGAAGCTTTCTTT. The encoded protein is CASSSRDRVNTEAFF.

The rearrangement uses TRBV6-5 and TRBJ1-1, with TRBD1 matching 7 bases. The CDR3 has 13 residues. The V gene end was trimmed by 6 bases and the J gene end by 1 base; junction bases not matched to a gene: 2. Per germline, CDR1 MNHEY and CDR2 SVGAGI. CDR3 sequence: CASRGQPNTEAFF. For the CDR3, the DNA is TGTGCCAGCAGGGGACAGCCGAACACTGAAGCTTTCTTT.

This clone was picked up a small number of times. The chain joins TRBV6-2 or TRBV6-3 to TRBJ1-1, with D possibly being TRBD1 (5 bases). The CDR3 is 13 amino acids. With 4 bases removed from V and 1 base from J, the gap between germline ends came to 7 bases. The germline V gene has CDR1 MNHEY and CDR2 SVGEGT. The CDR3 nucleotides read TGTGCCAGCAGTTTCAGGGAGAACACTGAAGCTTTCTTT. Protein sequence: CASSFRENTEAFF.

The chain recombines TRBV18 with TRBJ2-5; 11 bases are shared with TRBD2. Looked up from germline, CDR1 is KGHSH and CDR2 is LQKENI. This CDR3 contains 15 residues. The V gene end was trimmed by 5 bases and the J gene end by 2 bases; junction bases not matched to a gene: 4. The CDR3, as DNA: TGTGCCAGCTCAATAGCGGGAGGGACTCAAGAGACCCAGTACTTC. Translated, it gives CASSIAGGTQETQYF.

This clone appeared a few times. V is TRBV4-3 and J is TRBJ1-2; tentatively, D is TRBD1 (5 bases). Trimming left V 0 bases short and J 4 bases short, with 15 bases between. This CDR3 region has 16 residues. Germline-derived CDR1 and CDR2 are LGHNA and YSLEER. The CDR3, as DNA: TGCGCCAGCAGCCAAGATACGGGGCATGGATCCTATGGCTACACCTTC. Amino acids: CASSQDTGHGSYGYTF.